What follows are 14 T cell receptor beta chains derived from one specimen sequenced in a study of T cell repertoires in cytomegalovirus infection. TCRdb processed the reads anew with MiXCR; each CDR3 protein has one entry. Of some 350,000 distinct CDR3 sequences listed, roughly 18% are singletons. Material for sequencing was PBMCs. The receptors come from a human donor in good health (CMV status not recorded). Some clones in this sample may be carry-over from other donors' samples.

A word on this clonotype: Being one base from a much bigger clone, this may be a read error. CDR3 DNA: TGTGCCAGCAGGAGACAGAGAGTGAACACTGAAGCTTTCTTT. It encodes CASRRQRVNTEAFF. The rearrangement uses TRBV6-1 and TRBJ1-1; D perhaps matches TRBD1 (5 bases). This CDR3 has 14 residues. The V and J ends lost 6 bases and 0 bases respectively, with 11 bases between them. Germline V gene data show CDR1 as MNHNS and CDR2 as SASEGT.

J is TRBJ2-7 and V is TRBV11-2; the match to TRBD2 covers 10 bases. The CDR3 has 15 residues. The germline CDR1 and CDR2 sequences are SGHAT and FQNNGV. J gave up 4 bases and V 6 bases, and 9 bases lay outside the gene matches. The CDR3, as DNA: TGTGCCAGCAGTTCTCTAGCGGGAGTTTTGTACGAGCAGTACTTC. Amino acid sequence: CASSSLAGVLYEQYF. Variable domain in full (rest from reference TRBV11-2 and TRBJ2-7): EAGVAQSPRYKIIEKRQSVAFWCNPISGHATLYWYQQILGQGPKLLIQFQNNGVVDDSQLPKDRFSAERLKGVDSTLKIQPAKLEDSAVYLCASSSLAGVLYEQYFGPGTRLTVT.

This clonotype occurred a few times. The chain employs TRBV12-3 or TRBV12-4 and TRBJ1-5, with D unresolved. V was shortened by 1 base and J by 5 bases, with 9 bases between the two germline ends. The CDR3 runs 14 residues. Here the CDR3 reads CASSLGAPHQPQHF. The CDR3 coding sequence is TGTGCCAGCAGTTTAGGGGCCCCTCATCAGCCCCAGCATTTT.

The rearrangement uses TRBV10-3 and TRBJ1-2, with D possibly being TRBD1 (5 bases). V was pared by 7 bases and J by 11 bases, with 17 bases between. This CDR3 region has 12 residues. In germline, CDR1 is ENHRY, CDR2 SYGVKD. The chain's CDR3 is CAINRQSGVYTF. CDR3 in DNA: TGTGCCATCAATCGACAGAGCGGGGTGTACACCTTC.

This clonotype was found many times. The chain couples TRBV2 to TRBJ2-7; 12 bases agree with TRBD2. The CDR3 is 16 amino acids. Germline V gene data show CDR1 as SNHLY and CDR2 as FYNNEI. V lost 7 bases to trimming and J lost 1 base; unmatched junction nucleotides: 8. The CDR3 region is CASKLAGGSGSYEQYF. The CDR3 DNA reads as TGTGCCAGCAAACTAGCGGGAGGATCCGGGTCCTACGAGCAGTACTTC. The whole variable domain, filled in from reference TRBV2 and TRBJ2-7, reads EPEVTQTPSHQVTQMGQEVILRCVPISNHLYFYWYRQILGQKVEFLVSFYNNEISEKSEIFDDQFSVERPDGSNFTLKIRSTKLEDSAMYFCASKLAGGSGSYEQYFGPGTRLTVT.

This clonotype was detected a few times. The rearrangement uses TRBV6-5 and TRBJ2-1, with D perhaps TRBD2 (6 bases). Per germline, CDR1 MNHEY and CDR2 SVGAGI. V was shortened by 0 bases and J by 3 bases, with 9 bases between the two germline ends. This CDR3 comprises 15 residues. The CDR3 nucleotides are TGTGCCAGCAGTTACTCGCTGGGGGGCTACAATGAGCAGTTCTTC. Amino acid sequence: CASSYSLGGYNEQFF.

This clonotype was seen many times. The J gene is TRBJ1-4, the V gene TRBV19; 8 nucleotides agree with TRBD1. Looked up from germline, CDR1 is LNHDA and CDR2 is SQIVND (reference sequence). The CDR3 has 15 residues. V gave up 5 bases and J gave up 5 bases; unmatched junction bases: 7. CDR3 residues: CASSPADRANEKLFF. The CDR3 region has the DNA TGTGCCAGTAGTCCAGCGGACAGGGCAAATGAAAAACTGTTTTTT.

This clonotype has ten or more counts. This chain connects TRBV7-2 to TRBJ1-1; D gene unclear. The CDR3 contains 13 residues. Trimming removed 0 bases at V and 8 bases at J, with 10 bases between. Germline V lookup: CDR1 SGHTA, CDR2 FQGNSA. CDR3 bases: TGTGCCAGCAGCTTAGCCCGATCGCGGGAAGCTTTCTTT. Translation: CASSLARSREAFF.

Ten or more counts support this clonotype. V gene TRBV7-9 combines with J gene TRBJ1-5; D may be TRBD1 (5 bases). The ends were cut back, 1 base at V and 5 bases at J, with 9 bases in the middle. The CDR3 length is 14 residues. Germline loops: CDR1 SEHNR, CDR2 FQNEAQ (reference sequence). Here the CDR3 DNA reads TGTGCCAGCAGCTTAGGGGGACTAGATCAGCCCCAGCATTTT. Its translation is CASSLGGLDQPQHF.

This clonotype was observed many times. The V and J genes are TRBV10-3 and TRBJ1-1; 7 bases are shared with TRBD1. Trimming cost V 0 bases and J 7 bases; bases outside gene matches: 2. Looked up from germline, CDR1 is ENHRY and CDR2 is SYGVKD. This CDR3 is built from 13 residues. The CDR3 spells CAISESRDSEAFF. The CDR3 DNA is TGTGCCATCAGTGAGTCGAGGGACAGTGAAGCTTTCTTT.

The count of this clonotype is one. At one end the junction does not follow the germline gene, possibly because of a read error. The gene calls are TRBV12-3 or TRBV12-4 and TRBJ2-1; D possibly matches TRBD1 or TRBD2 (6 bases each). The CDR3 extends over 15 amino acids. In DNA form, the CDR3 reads TGTGCCGCCGGGGGCAGGCCACTTTCCTACGATGAGCAGTTCTTC. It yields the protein CAAGGRPLSYDEQFF.

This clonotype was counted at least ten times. CDR3 amino acids: CASTHGKTYEQYF. The DNA of the CDR3 is TGTGCCAGCACTCACGGGAAAACCTACGAGCAGTACTTC. The chain is built from TRBV7-9 and TRBJ2-7; D is possibly TRBD2 (5 bases). Germline V gene sequence: CDR1 SEHNR, CDR2 FQNEAQ (reference sequence). Trimming stripped 7 bases from V and 2 bases from J, with 12 bases between. CDR3 length: 13 amino acids. Full variable domain (missing parts from reference TRBV7-9 and TRBJ2-7): DTGVSQNPRHKITKRGQNVTFRCDPISEHNRLYWYRQTLGQGPEFLTYFQNEAQLEKSRLLSDRFSAERPKGSFSTLEIQRTEQGDSAMYLCASTHGKTYEQYFGPGTRLTVT.

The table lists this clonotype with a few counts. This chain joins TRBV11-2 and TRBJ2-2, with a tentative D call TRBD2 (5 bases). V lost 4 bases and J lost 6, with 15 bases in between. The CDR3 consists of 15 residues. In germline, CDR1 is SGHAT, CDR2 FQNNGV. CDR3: CASSSGLGSAGELFF. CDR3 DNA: TGTGCCAGCAGCTCCGGACTGGGTTCGGCCGGGGAGCTGTTTTTT.

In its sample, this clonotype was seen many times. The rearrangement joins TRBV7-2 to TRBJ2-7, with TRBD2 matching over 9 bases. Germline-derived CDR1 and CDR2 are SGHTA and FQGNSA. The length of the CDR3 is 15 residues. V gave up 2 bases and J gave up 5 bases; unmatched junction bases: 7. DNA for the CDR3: TGTGCCAGCAGCTTATTAGCGGGAGTTGTTCACGAGCAGTACTTC. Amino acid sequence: CASSLLAGVVHEQYF.